Below, 11 T cell receptor beta chains from the same sample are listed, as sequenced in a study of control samples from healthy donors and cancer patients. Some clones are missing from TCRdb's copy, which holds only in-frame ones; the method was immunoSEQ multiplex PCR. The table includes 130,000 to 150,000 clones, approximately 91% detected once. The sequenced sample consisted of blood. Source of these receptors: a woman in her thirties in good health.

The chain recombines TRBV5-1 with TRBJ1-6; 9 bases agree with TRBD1. Germline V lookup: CDR1 SGHRS, CDR2 YFSETQ. Trimming at V came to 4 bases and at J to 7 bases, leaving 9 bases not matched to a gene. This CDR3 spans 16 amino acids. The CDR3 sequence is CASSNQGQGLNSPLHF. The CDR3 DNA sequence: TGCGCCAGCAGCAACCAAGGACAGGGGCTAAATTCACCCCTCCACTTT.

The chain joins TRBV6-6 to TRBJ1-5, with 8 positions matching TRBD1. Losses at the gene ends were 6 bases for V and 4 bases for J; bases not matched to a gene: 5. CDR1 and CDR2 (germline): MNHNY, SVGAGI (reference sequence). This CDR3 is 14 amino acids long. Here the CDR3 reads CASSLDRGNQPQHF. CDR3 DNA sequence: TGTGCCAGCAGCCTCGACAGGGGTAATCAGCCCCAGCATTTT.

The chain recombines TRBV18 with TRBJ1-5, with D unresolved. V dropped 3 bases and J dropped 5 bases, with 14 bases sitting between them. Germline V gene sequence: CDR1 KGHSH, CDR2 LQKENI. The CDR3 length is 15 residues. The CDR3 region is CASSPLRAEDQPQHF. The DNA of the CDR3 is TGTGCCAGCTCACCCCTGCGGGCCGAGGATCAGCCCCAGCATTTT.

This rearrangement joins TRBV2 to TRBJ1-1, with 10 bases that match TRBD1. Germline CDR1 and CDR2: SNHLY and FYNNEI. CDR3 length equals 15 residues. V lost 4 bases and J lost 0; bases outside the gene matches: 2. Here the CDR3 DNA reads TGTGCCAGCAGTGGACAGGGGGCCATGAACACTGAAGCTTTCTTT. Translating it yields CASSGQGAMNTEAFF.

The chain combines TRBV10-3 with TRBJ1-2; D uncertain. The CDR3 is 12 amino acids. Trimming removed 3 bases at V and 4 bases at J, with 6 bases between. Germline CDR1 ENHRY, CDR2 SYGVKD. CDR3 in amino acids: CAISDGFYGYTF. In DNA, the CDR3 is TGTGCCATCAGTGATGGGTTCTATGGCTACACCTTC.

The V call is TRBV18, the J call TRBJ2-1, with D tentatively TRBD2 (5 bases). Trimming removed 2 bases from V and 8 bases from J, with 13 bases in between. In germline, CDR1 is KGHSH, CDR2 LQKENI. The CDR3 consists of 14 residues. The CDR3 DNA reads as TGTGCCAGCTCACCAAGTCGAGAGGGTCATGAGCAGTTCTTC. Translating gives CASSPSREGHEQFF.

The chain carries TRBV5-4 and TRBJ1-5; D not certain. The V end lost 0 bases, the J end lost 4 bases, and 5 bases lay between the germline ends. The CDR3 extends over 13 amino acids. CDR1 and CDR2 from the germline V gene are SGHNT and YYREEE (reference sequence). The CDR3 DNA reads TGTGCCAGCAGCTTGGACATTAATCAGCCCCAGCATTTT. Protein product: CASSLDINQPQHF.

The rearrangement links TRBV19 to TRBJ1-6; TRBD1 is a possible D gene (6 bases). V was pared by 7 bases and J by 9 bases, with 16 bases between. The CDR3 runs to 14 residues. Germline V gene data show CDR1 as LNHDA and CDR2 as SQIVND (reference sequence). In DNA form, the CDR3 reads TGTGCCAGTACTGGGAAGGGGGGTGTTTCACCCCTCCACTTT. Translating gives CASTGKGGVSPLHF.

J is TRBJ1-5 and V is TRBV28, with D uncertain. V lost 5 bases and J lost 1, with 18 bases in between. CDR3 length: 17 residues. Germline loops: CDR1 MDHEN, CDR2 SYDVKM. Here the CDR3 DNA reads TGTGCCAGCAGTCCTCCGGCCAAGGTTCGGAGCAATCAGCCCCAGCATTTT. Its translation is CASSPPAKVRSNQPQHF.

The rearrangement uses TRBV14 and TRBJ2-1; 9 nucleotides match TRBD2. CDR3 length: 14 amino acids. Germline V gives CDR1 SGHDN, CDR2 FVKESK. Trimming took 4 bases from V and 10 from J; bases not matched to a gene: 8. The CDR3 nucleotides are TGTGCCAGCAGCCGGGCGGGAGGGCCGAAAGAGCAGTTCTTC. It specifies CASSRAGGPKEQFF.

This rearrangement joins TRBV21-1 to TRBJ1-5; TRBD1 is the table's D call, not checked against the DNA. TRBV21-1 is a pseudogene. This CDR3 is built from 17 residues. Written as DNA, the CDR3 is TGTGCCAGCAGCAAACTAGGGGGACAGGGGAAAATAGAGCCCCAGCATTTT. Its protein is CASSKLGGQGKIEPQHF.